This entry concerns a single T cell receptor beta chain. The target antigen is unknown. The data belong to a study of shared clonotypes between healthy human individuals. Overall study findings and caveats: Donors were few, which limited the genetic and exposure-history diversity represented.

This table comes from immunoSEQ multiplex PCR, and its TCRdb copy is limited to in-frame clones, with some not included. Found here are roughly 500,000 clones, less than 96% of them singletons; the top ten hold approximately 0.06%. Trimming removed 5 bases from V and 1 base from J; junction bases left unmatched: 10. In germline, CDR1 is MNHEY, CDR2 SMNVEV (reference sequence). The CDR3 is 16 amino acids. The receptor was isolated from a woman in her 30s in good health. Specimen: naive CD4+ T cells sorted from blood. Subset described: CD45RA+ positively selected. The chain is built from TRBV27 and TRBJ2-5; 7 bases line up with TRBD1. The CDR3 spells CASSTGTGDPQETQYF. The CDR3 coding sequence is TGTGCCAGCAGTACCGGCACAGGGGATCCCCAAGAGACCCAGTACTTC.